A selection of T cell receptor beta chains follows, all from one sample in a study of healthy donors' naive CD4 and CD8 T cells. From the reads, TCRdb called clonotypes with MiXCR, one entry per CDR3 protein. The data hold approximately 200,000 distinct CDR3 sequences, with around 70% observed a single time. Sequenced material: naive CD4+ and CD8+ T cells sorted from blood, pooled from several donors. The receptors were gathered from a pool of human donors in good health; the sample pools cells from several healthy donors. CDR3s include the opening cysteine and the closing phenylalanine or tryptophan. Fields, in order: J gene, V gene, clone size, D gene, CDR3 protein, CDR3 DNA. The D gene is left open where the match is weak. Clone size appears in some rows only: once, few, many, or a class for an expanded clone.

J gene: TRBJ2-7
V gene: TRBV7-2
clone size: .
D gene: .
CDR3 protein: CASSLGPRPYEQYF
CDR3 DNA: TGTGCCAGCAGCCTGGGACCGAGACCCTACGAGCAGTACTTC

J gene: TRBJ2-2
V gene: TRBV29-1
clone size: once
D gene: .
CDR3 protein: CSGENAATGELFF
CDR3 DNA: TGCAGCGGAGAAAATGCGGCCACCGGGGAGCTGTTTTTT

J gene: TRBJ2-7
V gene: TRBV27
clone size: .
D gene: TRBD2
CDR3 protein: CASIGRLAGESYEQYF
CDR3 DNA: TGTGCCAGCATCGGGCGACTAGCGGGAGAATCCTACGAGCAGTACTTC

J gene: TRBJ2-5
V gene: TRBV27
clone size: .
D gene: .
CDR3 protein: CATRIQGSPETQYF
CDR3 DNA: TGTGCCACGCGTATACAGGGTTCCCCAGAGACCCAGTACTTC

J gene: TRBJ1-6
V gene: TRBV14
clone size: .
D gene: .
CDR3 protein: CASSPRISYNSPLHF
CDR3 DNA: TGTGCCAGCAGCCCGCGGATCTCCTATAATTCACCCCTCCACTTT

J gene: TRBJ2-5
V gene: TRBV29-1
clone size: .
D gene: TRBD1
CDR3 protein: CSSSDRGKTQYF
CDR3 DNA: TGCAGCTCCTCGGACAGGGGGAAGACCCAGTACTTC

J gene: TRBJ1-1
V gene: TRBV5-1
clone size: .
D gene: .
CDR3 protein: CASSSGTAGGTEAFF
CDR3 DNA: TGTGCCAGCAGCTCAGGGACGGCGGGCGGCACTGAAGCTTTCTTT

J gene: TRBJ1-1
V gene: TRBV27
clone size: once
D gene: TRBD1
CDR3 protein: CASSLSPRQGSTEAFF
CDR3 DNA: TGTGCCAGCAGTTTATCACCCCGACAGGGCAGCACTGAAGCTTTCTTT

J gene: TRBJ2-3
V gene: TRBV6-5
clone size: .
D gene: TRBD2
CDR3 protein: CASTWGGSVTDTQYF
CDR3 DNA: TGTGCCAGCACTTGGGGCGGGAGTGTAACAGATACGCAGTATTTT

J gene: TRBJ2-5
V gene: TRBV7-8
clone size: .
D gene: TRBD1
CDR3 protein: CASSLVTGGYETQYF
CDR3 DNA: TGTGCCAGCAGCTTAGTAACAGGGGGTTATGAGACCCAGTACTTC

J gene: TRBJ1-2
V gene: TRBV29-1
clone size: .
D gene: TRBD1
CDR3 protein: CSVVMWGQGDGCTF
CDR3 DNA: TGCAGCGTTGTCATGTGGGGACAGGGTGATGGCTGCACCTTC

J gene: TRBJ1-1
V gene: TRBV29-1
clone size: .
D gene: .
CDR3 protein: CSVSEIETEAFF
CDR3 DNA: TGCAGCGTTTCAGAGATAGAGACTGAAGCTTTCTTT

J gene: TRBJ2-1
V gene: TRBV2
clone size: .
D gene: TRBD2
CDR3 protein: CASSEGLAGGNEQFF
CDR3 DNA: TGTGCCAGCAGTGAGGGACTAGCGGGAGGAAATGAGCAGTTCTTC

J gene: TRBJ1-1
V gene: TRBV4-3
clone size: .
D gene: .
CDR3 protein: CASSQWDQGWNTEAFF
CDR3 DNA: TGCGCCAGCAGCCAATGGGACCAGGGATGGAACACTGAAGCTTTCTTT

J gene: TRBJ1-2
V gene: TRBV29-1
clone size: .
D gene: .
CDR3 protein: CSVEKTFPYGYTF
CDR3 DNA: TGCAGCGTTGAAAAGACGTTTCCCTATGGCTACACCTTC

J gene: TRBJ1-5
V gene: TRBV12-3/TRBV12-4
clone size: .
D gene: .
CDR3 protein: CASSLGGIGPQHF
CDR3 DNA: TGTGCCAGCAGTTTAGGGGGGATTGGGCCCCAGCATTTT

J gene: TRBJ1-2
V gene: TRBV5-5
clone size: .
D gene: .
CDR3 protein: CASSLTAFYGYTF
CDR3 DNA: TGTGCCAGCAGCCTCACAGCATTCTATGGCTACACCTTC

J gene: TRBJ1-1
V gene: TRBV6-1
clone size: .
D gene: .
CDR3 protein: CASSVYRRGIEAFF
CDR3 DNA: TGTGCCAGCAGTGTATATCGCCGGGGCATTGAAGCTTTCTTT

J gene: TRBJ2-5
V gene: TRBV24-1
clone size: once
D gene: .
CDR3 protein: CATSDTPGKQETQYF
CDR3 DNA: TGTGCCACCAGTGACACCCCAGGGAAACAAGAGACCCAGTACTTC

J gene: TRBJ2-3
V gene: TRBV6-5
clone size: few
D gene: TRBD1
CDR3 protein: CASSLNRGKSDTQYF
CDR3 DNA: TGTGCCAGCAGTCTCAACAGGGGGAAATCAGATACGCAGTATTTT

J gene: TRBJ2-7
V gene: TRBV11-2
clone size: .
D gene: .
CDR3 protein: CASSSYSDYEQYF
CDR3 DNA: TGTGCCAGCAGTTCCTATTCTGACTACGAGCAGTACTTC

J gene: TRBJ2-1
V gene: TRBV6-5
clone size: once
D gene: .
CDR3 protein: CASRQVAAEQFF
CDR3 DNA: TGTGCCAGCAGACAAGTGGCGGCTGAGCAGTTCTTC

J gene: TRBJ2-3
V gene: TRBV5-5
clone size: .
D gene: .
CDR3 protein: CASSLDAFSDTQYF
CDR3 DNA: TGTGCCAGCAGCTTGGACGCCTTTTCAGATACGCAGTATTTT

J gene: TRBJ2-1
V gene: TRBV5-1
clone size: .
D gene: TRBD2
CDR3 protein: CASSLASGTYSYNEQFF
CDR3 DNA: TGCGCCAGCAGCTTGGCTAGCGGGACCTACTCCTACAATGAGCAGTTCTTC

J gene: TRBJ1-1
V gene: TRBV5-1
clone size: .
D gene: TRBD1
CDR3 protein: CASSVWTGRDTEAFF
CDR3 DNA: TGCGCCAGCAGCGTATGGACAGGGAGAGACACTGAAGCTTTCTTT

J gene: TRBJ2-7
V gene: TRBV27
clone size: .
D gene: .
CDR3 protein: CATIIYRDGRYEQYF
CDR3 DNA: TGTGCCACCATCATTTACCGGGACGGACGCTACGAGCAGTACTTC

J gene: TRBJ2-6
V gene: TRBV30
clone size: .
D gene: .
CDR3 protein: CAWEGEGGANVLTF
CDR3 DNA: TGTGCCTGGGAGGGGGAGGGGGGGGCCAACGTCCTGACTTTC

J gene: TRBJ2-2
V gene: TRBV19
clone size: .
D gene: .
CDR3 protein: CASSTLTNGELFF
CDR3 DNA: TGTGCCAGTAGTACCCTGACTAACGGGGAGCTGTTTTTT

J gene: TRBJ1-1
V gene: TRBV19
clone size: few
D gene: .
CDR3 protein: CATSRNTEAFF
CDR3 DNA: TGTGCCACCTCAAGGAACACTGAAGCTTTCTTT

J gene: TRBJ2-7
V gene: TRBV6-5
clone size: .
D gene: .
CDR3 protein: CASSLGRTIREQYF
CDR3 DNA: TGTGCCAGCAGCCTCGGACGAACGATCCGCGAGCAGTACTTC

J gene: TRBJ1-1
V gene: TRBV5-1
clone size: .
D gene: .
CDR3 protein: CASSTASEAFF
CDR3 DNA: TGCGCCAGCAGCACAGCCTCTGAAGCTTTCTTT

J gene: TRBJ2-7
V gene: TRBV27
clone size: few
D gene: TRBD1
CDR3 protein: CASSRDRVYEQYF
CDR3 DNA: TGTGCCAGCAGTCGGGACAGGGTCTACGAGCAGTACTTC

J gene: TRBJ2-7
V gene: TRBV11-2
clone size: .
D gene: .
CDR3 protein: CASSSTTGTSPYEQYF
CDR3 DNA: TGTGCCAGCAGCTCAACGACCGGGACATCACCCTACGAGCAGTACTTC

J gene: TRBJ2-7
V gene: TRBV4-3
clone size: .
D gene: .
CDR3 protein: CASSQDGAPYEQYF
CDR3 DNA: TGCGCCAGCAGCCAAGACGGGGCCCCCTACGAGCAGTACTTC

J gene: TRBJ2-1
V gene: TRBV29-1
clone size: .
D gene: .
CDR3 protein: CSVPPGYYNEQFF
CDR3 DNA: TGCAGCGTACCCCCAGGGTACTACAATGAGCAGTTCTTC

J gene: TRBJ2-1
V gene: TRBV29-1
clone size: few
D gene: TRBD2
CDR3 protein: CSVIPLAGVWNEQFF
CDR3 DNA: TGCAGCGTGATTCCCCTAGCGGGAGTATGGAATGAGCAGTTCTTC

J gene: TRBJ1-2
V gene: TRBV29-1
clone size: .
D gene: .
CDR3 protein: CSVGTSRGYTF
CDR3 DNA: TGCAGCGTTGGGACGTCTAGAGGCTACACCTTC

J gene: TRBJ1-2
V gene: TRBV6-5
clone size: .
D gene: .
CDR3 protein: CASSYLIPQGEDYGYTF
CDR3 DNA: TGTGCCAGCAGTTACCTCATTCCTCAGGGCGAGGACTATGGCTACACCTTC

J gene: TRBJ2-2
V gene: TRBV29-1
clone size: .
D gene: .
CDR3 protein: CSASYGGRNTGELFF
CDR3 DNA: TGCAGCGCCTCGTATGGGGGGCGAAACACCGGGGAGCTGTTTTTT

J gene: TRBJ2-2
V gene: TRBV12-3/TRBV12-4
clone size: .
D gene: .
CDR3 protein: CASRSTGGPGELFF
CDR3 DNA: TGTGCCAGCAGGTCCACGGGGGGCCCCGGGGAGCTGTTTTTT

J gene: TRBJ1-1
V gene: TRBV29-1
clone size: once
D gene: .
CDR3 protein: CSVEDRAVVPEAFF
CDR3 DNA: TGCAGCGTTGAAGATAGGGCGGTCGTGCCTGAAGCTTTCTTT

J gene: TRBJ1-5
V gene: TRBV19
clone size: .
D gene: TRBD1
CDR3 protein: CASSVQGFSNQPQHF
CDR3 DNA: TGTGCCAGTAGTGTACAGGGGTTTAGCAATCAGCCCCAGCATTTT

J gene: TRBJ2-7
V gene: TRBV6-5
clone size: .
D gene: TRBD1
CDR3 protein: CASASGTGSYEQYF
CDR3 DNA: TGTGCCAGCGCAAGCGGGACAGGGTCCTACGAGCAGTACTTC

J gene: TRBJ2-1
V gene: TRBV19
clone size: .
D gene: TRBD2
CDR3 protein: CASSIGSLAGNEQFF
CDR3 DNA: TGTGCCAGTAGTATAGGGTCACTAGCGGGGAATGAGCAGTTCTTC

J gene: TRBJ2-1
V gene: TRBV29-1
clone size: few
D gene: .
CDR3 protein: CSVGTLVGNEQFF
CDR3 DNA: TGCAGCGTTGGGACCCTGGTAGGGAATGAGCAGTTCTTC

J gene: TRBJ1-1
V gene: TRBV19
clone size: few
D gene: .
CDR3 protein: CASSIRVDHMNTEAFF
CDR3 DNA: TGTGCCAGTAGTATTCGGGTGGACCACATGAACACTGAAGCTTTCTTT

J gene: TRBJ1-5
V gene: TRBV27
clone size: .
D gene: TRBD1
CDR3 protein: CASSSTIATGFSNQPQHF
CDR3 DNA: TGTGCCAGCAGTTCGACAATAGCGACAGGGTTCAGCAATCAGCCCCAGCATTTT

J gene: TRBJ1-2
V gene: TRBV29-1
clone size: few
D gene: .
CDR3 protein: CSVEDRDKSDRTF
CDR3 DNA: TGCAGCGTTGAAGATCGGGACAAGTCTGATCGCACCTTC

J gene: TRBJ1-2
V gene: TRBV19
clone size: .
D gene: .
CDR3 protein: CASSRTLPNYGYTF
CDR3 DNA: TGTGCCAGTAGTCGGACCTTACCTAACTATGGCTACACCTTC

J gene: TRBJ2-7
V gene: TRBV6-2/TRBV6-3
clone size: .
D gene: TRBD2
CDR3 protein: CASSNRGLAGVAGTYEQYF
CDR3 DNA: TGTGCCAGCAGTAACCGCGGACTAGCGGGAGTCGCGGGGACCTACGAGCAGTACTTC

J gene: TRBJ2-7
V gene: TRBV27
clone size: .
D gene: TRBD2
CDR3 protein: CASSLAGDAPYEQYF
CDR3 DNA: TGTGCCAGCAGTCTAGCGGGCGACGCCCCCTACGAGCAGTACTTC

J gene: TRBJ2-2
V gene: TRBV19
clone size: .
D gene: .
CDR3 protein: CASTVAVQGTGELFF
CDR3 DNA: TGTGCCAGTACGGTCGCCGTACAGGGCACCGGGGAGCTGTTTTTT

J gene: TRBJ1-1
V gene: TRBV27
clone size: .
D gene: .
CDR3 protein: CANSINMNTEAFF
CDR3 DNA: TGTGCCAACAGTATAAACATGAACACTGAAGCTTTCTTT

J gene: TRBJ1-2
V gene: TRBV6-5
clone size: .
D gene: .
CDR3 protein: CASRGGDLYGYTF
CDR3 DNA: TGTGCCAGCAGGGGAGGGGACCTCTATGGCTACACCTTC

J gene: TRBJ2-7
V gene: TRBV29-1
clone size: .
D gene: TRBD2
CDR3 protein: CSVRASGSHEQYF
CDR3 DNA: TGCAGCGTTCGGGCTAGCGGGAGCCACGAGCAGTACTTC

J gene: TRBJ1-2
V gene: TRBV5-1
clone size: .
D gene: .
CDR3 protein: CASSLDGYNYGYTF
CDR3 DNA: TGCGCCAGCAGCTTGGACGGGTACAACTATGGCTACACCTTC

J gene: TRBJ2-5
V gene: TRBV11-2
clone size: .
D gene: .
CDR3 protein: CASSGGRETQYF
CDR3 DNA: TGTGCCAGCTCTGGGGGCCGGGAGACCCAGTACTTC

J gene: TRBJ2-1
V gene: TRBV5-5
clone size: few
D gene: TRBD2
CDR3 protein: CASSGSGISNEQFF
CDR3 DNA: TGTGCCAGCAGCGGTAGCGGGATAAGCAATGAGCAGTTCTTC